Sequencing of this T cell receptor (beta chain) was carried out in a study of beta chain features in type 1 diabetes. Expressed TCRB transcripts got sequenced, as all isolated RNA was reverse transcribed. TCRdb's copy holds only in-frame clones and misses some; the assay was immunoSEQ multiplex PCR. The sample contains 850,000 to 900,000 clones, roughly 15% of which appear only once. This clone was recorded a few times. The CDR3 sequence is 15 residues long. From germline, CDR1 is SGDLS and CDR2 YYNGEE. Trimming took off 3 bases at V and 0 bases at J, with 11 bases between the two ends. The gene calls are TRBV9 and TRBJ2-3, with a tentative D call TRBD2 (5 bases). The sequence derives from a woman aged 18-29 years in good health. Sequencing was done on a sample of naive CD4+ T cells from blood. In DNA, the CDR3 is TGTGCCAGCAGCGCCGAGCGGTTTAGCACAGATACGCAGTATTTT. The encoded protein is CASSAERFSTDTQYF.